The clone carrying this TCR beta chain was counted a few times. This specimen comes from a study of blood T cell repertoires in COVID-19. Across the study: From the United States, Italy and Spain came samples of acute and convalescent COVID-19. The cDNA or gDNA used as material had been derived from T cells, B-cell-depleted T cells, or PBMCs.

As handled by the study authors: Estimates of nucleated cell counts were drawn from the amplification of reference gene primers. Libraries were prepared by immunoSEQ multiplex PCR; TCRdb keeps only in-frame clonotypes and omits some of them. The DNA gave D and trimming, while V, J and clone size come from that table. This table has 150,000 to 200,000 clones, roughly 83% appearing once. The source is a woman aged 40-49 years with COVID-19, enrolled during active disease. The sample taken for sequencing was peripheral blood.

CDR3 in amino acids: CASSRLWEGDQPQHF. The DNA of the CDR3 is TGTGCCAGTAGCCGCTTGTGGGAGGGGGATCAGCCCCAGCATTTT. The chain joins TRBV19 to TRBJ1-5; D may be TRBD1 (6 bases). Trimming removed 6 bases at V and 5 bases at J, with 17 bases between. Germline V CDR1 and CDR2: LNHDA, SQIVND (reference sequence). This CDR3 has 15 residues.